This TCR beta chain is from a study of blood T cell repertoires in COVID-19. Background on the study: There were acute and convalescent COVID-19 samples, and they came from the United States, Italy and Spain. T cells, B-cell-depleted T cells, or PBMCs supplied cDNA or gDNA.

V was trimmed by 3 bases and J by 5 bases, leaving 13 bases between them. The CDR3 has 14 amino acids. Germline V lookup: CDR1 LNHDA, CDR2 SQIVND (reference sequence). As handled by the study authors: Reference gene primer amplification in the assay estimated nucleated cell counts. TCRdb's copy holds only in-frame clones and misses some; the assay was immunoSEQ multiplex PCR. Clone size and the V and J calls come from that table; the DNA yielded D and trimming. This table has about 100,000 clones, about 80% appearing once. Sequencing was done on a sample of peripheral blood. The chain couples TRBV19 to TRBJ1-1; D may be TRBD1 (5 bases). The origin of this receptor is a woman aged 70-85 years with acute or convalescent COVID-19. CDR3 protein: CASSMGKRGTEAFF. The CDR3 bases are TGTGCCAGTAGTATGGGGAAAAGGGGAACTGAAGCTTTCTTT.